This entry describes one TCR beta chain. This clonotype was picked up many times. Its antigen specificity is not known. No base quality values were provided; no much bigger clone lies one nucleotide off. The data derive from a study of naive and memory T cell subsets (dated by TCRdb to the late 2010s). Broadly, across the study: An open-source, UMI-based TCR alpha and beta sequencing pipeline was applied to sorted naive and memory peripheral blood T cell subsets. Complete agreement was observed between the functional CMV T cell responses and the IgG serology results. RNA was DNase-treated and reverse transcribed with TCR constant-region primers, mostly using SuperScript III.

On the study overall, not on this receptor specifically: Gini index rose and Shannon and inverse Simpson diversity fell from naive through CM, EM and EMRA in both CD4 and CD8 cells. RNA-based TCR counts may be affected by expression changes linked to T cell activation and differentiation. A clonotype was defined as a single alpha or beta chain sequence rather than as a paired alpha/beta receptor. A few larger clonotypes were present in naive repertoires, especially CD8 naive repertoires, and these clonotypes were possibly memory cells re-expressing CD45RA. The repertoire findings for the naive and memory subsets could not be validated against a ground truth because none was available. A power law was followed by TCR abundance, with an exponent that differed between naive and memory subsets but was consistent across the three individuals. Once error correction was done, more than 95% of naive TCR sequences showed up just once, which made the naive abundance distributions much steeper than those of the memory subsets.

From the second PCR step onward, the TCR alpha chain libraries and the TCR beta chain libraries were amplified separately. CMV status of each donor was established by measuring IFNgamma production from CD4+ T cells after fresh PBMCs were stimulated overnight with CMV viral lysate. Using Miltenyi beads, CD4 T cells were first positively selected, and CD8 T cells were then positively selected from the CD4-negative fraction. After staining for CD3, CD4, CD8, CD45RA, CD27 and a live/dead dye, cells were sorted on a BD Aria II into four subsets based on CD45RA and CD27. A few healthy volunteers provided blood, and each donor's sample was split into CD4 and CD8 T cells and then further divided into four differentiation subsets. Approximately 130 ml of peripheral blood was drawn per donor, and PBMC were isolated by Ficoll-Paque PLUS density-gradient centrifugation. Sorted cells were lysed in RLT buffer, and RNA was extracted with a Qiagen RNeasy kit and stored at -80°C.

Receptors were amplified or captured by UMI-ligation and nested PCR. An equimolar mix of two oligonucleotides covering both TRBC1 and TRBC2 was used as the beta constant-region primer. The ligated cDNA went through four rounds of PCR with nested alpha and beta constant-region primers together with the SP2 primer. T4 RNA ligase 1 ligated a single-stranded oligonucleotide carrying the SP2 primer and a 12-nucleotide UMI to the cDNA 3' end. The ligation reaction was incubated at 16°C for about 20-25 hours. PCR2 was typically performed as a SYBR Green qPCR and was stopped at a predetermined threshold so that over-amplification was prevented. Apart from the first purification, every purification step used Agencourt AMPure XP magnetic beads. Libraries were quantified by Qubit and checked on a TapeStation, with a main peak expected near 650 bp. Sequencing of the pooled libraries was done on an Illumina MiSeq using v2 2x251 paired-end kits, which typically yielded roughly 0.95-2.3 million reads per sample. Libraries were pooled at 4 nM per sample, and roughly 5-7.5% PhiX was added to improve cluster recognition. The original pipeline was this. Using tag matching that tolerated one base-pair mismatch, Decombinator assigned V and J genes to FASTQ reads that had been processed by Demultiplexor. Collapsinator relied on UMIs to fix sequencing errors as well as frequency errors caused by PCR heterogeneity. CDR3Translator translated TCRs and extracted CDR3s from the conserved cysteine to the FGXG phenylalanine, flagging non-productive sequences. Repertoires were subsampled to equal numbers of UMI-defined TCRs before Gini, Shannon entropy and inverse Simpson indices were calculated. Within the linear range, a power law was fitted by maximum likelihood to the distributions of clonotype abundance. Similar UMI counts, unique TCR numbers and clonal distributions were obtained with the pipeline and with MIGEC on one naive CD8 sample. In one analysis, naive TCRs that were also found in any memory subset of the same donor were excluded from the naive repertoire. The repertoires were searched for about 7,000 CMV-associated CDR3 sequences that had been compiled from VDJdb and a published dataset. TCRdb reworked the public reads: Q25 trimming with fastp, MiXCR clone assembly, productive beta chains retained. Each CDR3 protein gets just one entry, which takes the most common genes and DNA from the rows behind it. The authors' filters were not applied to this entry. This sample has roughly 100,000 distinct CDR3 sequences in its table, and about 14% of those were observed once. The leading ten clones occupy around 2.8% of the sample.

V is pruned by 1 base and J by 3 bases, leaving 9 bases of the junction without a gene match. The germline V gene sets CDR1 to SGHVS and CDR2 to FNYEAQ. The CDR3 has 17 amino acids, counting the end cysteine and phenylalanine. Just the 51-base CDR3 DNA is kept, in frame starting at base 1. This TCR was recovered from a human donor in good health. The sequence joins TRBV7-6 to TRBJ2-1, and 7 bases in between align with TRBD2. Source material: naive CD8+ T cells from blood. This specimen's cell subset or site label, per the study, means: naive T cells, CD45RA high CD27+. The CDR3 here reads CASSLDVAGADYNEQFF. In nucleotide form, the sequence is TGTGCCAGCAGCTTAGACGTCGCGGGAGCGGACTACAATGAGCAGTTCTTC. Supplemented by the reference TRBV7-6 and TRBJ2-1 proteins around the CDR3, the complete variable domain is GAGVSQSPRYKVTKRGQDVALRCDPISGHVSLYWYRQALGQGPEFLTYFNYEAQQDKSGLPNDRFSAERPEGSISTLTIQRTEQRDSAMYRCASSLDVAGADYNEQFFGPGTRLTVL.